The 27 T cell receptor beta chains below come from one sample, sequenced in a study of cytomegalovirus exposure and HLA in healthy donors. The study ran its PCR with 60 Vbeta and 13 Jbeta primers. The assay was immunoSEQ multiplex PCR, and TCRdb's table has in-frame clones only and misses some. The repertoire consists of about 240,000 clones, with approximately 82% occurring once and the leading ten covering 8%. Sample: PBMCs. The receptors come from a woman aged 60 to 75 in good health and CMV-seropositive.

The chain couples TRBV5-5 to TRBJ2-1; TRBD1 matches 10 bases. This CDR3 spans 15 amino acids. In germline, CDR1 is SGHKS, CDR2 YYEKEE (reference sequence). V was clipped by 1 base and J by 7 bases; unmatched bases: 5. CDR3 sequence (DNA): TGTGCCAGCAGCTTGTCGGGACAGGGGAAAAATGAGCAGTTCTTC. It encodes CASSLSGQGKNEQFF.

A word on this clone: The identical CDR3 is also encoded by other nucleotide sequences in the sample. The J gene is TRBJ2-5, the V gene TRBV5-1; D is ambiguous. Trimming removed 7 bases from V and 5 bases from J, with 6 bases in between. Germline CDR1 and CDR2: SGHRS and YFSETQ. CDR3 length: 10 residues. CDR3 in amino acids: CASGSETQYF. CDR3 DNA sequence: TGCGCCAGCGGCTCGGAGACCCAGTACTTC.

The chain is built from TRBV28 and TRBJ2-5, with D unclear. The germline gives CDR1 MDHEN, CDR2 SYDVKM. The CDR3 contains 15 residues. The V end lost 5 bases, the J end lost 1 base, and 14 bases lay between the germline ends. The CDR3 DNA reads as TGTGCCAGCAGTCCACCGAACTCGGTCCAAGAGACCCAGTACTTC. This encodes CASSPPNSVQETQYF.

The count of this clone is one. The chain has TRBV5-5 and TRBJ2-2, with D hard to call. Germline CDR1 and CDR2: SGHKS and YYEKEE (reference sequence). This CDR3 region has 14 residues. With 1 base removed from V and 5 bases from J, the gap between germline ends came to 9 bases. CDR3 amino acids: CASSLYAGTGELFF. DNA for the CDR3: TGTGCCAGCAGCTTGTACGCCGGGACCGGGGAGCTGTTTTTT.

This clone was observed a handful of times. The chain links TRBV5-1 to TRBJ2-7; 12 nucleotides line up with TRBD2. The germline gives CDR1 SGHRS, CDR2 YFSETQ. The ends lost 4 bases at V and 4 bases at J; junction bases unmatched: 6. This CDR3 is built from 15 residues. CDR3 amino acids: CASSQLAGGHYEQYF. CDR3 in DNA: TGCGCCAGCAGCCAACTAGCGGGAGGCCATTACGAGCAGTACTTC.

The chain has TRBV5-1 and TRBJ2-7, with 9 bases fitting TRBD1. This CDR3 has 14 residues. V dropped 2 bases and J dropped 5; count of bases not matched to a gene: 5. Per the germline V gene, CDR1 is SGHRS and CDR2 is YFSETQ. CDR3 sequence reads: CASSFRTGEDEQYF. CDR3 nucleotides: TGCGCCAGCAGCTTTAGGACAGGGGAAGACGAGCAGTACTTC.

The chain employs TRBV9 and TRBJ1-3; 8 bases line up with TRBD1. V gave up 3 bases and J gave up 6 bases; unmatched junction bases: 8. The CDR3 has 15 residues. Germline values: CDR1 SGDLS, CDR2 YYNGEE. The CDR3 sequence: CASSAGQGRVNTIYF. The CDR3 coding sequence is TGTGCCAGCAGCGCAGGACAGGGAAGGGTAAACACCATATATTTT.

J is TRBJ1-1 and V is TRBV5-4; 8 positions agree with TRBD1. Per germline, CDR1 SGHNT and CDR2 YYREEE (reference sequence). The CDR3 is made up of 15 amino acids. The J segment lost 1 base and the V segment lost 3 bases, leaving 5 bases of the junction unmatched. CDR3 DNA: TGTGCCAGCAGCTGGCCCGGACAGGGGAACACTGAAGCTTTCTTT. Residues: CASSWPGQGNTEAFF.

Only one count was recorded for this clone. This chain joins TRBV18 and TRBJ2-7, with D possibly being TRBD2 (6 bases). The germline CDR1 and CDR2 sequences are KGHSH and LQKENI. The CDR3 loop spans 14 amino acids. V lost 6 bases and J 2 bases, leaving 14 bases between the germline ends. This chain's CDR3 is CASSTGTGTYEQYF. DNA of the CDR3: TGTGCCAGCTCTACCGGGACTGGAACCTACGAGCAGTACTTC. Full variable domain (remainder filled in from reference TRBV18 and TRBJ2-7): NAGVMQNPRHLVRRRGQEARLRCSPMKGHSHVYWYRQLPEEGLKFMVYLQKENIIDESGMPKERFSAEFPKEGPSILRIQQVVRGDSAAYFCASSTGTGTYEQYFGPGTRLTVT.

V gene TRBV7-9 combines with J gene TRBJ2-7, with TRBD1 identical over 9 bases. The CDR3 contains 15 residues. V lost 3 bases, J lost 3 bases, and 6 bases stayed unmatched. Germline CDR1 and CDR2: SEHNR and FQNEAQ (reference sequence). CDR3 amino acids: CASSLGTGFFYEQYF. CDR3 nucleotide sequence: TGTGCCAGCAGCTTGGGGACAGGGTTCTTCTACGAGCAGTACTTC.

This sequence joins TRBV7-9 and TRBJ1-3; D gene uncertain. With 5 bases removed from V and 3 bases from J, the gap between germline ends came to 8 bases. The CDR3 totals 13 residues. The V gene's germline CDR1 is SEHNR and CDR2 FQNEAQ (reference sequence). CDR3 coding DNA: TGTGCCAGCAGCCAAAACGGTGGAAACACCATATATTTT. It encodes CASSQNGGNTIYF.

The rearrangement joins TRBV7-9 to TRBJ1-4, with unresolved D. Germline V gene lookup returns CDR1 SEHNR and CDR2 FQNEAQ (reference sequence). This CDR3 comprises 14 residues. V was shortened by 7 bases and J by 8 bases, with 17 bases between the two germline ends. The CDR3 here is CASTQGGGLEKLFF. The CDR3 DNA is TGTGCCAGCACACAAGGAGGAGGGTTGGAAAAACTGTTTTTT.

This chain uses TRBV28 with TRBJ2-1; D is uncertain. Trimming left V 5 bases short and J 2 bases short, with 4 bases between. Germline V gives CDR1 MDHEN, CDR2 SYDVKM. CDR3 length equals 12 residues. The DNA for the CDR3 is TGTGCCAGCAGTCCAGCCTACAATGAGCAGTTCTTC. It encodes CASSPAYNEQFF.

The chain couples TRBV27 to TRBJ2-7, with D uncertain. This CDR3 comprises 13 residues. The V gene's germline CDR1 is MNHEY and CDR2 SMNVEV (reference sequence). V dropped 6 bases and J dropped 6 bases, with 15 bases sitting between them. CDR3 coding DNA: TGTGCCAGCAGCCCGCTCCTCCTAGTCGAGCAGTACTTC. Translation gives CASSPLLLVEQYF.

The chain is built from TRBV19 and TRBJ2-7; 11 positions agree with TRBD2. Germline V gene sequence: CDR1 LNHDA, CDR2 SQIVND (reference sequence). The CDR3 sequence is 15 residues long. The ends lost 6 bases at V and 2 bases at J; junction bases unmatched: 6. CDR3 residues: CASRNRLAGPYEQYF. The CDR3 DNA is TGTGCCAGTAGGAATAGACTAGCGGGACCCTACGAGCAGTACTTC.

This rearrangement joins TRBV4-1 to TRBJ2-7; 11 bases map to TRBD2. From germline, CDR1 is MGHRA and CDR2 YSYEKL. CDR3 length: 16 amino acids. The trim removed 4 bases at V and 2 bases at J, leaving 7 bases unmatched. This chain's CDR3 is CASSRGVAGGAYEQYF. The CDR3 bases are TGCGCCAGCAGCCGAGGCGTAGCGGGGGGGGCCTACGAGCAGTACTTC.

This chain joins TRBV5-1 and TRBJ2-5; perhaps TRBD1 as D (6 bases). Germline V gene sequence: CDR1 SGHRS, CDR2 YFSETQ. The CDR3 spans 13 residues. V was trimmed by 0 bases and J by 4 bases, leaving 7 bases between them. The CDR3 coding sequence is TGCGCCAGCAGCTTGGCAGGGGCAGAGACCCAGTACTTC. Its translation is CASSLAGAETQYF. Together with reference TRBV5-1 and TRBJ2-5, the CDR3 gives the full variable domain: KAGVTQTPRYLIKTRGQQVTLSCSPISGHRSVSWYQQTPGQGLQFLFEYFSETQRNKGNFPGRFSGRQFSNSRSEMNVSTLELGDSALYLCASSLAGAETQYFGPGTRLLVL.

CDR3 sequence: CASSGNQADTQYF. In DNA form, the CDR3 reads TGTGCCAGCTCAGGAAATCAGGCAGATACGCAGTATTTT. J is TRBJ2-3 and V is TRBV25-1; D is ambiguous. V was cut by 8 bases and J by 4 bases, with 13 bases left in between. CDR1 and CDR2 from the germline V gene are MGHDK and SYGVNS. CDR3 length equals 13 residues.

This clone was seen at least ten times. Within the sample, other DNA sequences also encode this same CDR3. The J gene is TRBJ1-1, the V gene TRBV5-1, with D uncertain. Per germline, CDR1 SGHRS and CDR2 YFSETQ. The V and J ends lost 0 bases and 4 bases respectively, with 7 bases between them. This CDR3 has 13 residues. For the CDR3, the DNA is TGCGCCAGCAGCTTGGGCGGGGTCACTGAAGCTTTCTTT. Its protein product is CASSLGGVTEAFF.

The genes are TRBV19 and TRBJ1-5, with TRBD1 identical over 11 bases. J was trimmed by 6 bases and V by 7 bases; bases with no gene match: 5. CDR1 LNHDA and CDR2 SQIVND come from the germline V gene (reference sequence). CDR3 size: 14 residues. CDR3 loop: CASKGTGGSQPQHF. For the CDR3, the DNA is TGTGCCAGTAAGGGGACAGGGGGAAGTCAGCCCCAGCATTTT.

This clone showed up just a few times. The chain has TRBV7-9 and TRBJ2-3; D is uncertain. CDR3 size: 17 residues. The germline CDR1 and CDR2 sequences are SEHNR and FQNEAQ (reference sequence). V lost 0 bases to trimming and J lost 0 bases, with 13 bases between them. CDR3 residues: CASSLARPSLSTDTQYF. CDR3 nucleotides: TGTGCCAGCAGCTTAGCGAGGCCCAGTCTAAGCACAGATACGCAGTATTTT.

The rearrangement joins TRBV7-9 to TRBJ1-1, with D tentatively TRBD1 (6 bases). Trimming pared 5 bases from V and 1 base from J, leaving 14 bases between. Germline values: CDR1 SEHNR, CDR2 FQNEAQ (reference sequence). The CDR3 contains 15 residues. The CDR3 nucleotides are TGTGCCAGCAGCCCCCCGGGACACCCGAACACTGAAGCTTTCTTT. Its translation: CASSPPGHPNTEAFF.

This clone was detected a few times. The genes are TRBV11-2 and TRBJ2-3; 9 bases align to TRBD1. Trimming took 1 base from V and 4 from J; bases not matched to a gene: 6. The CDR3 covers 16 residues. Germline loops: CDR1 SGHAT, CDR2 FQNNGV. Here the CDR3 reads CASSLGGTGNADTQYF. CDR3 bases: TGTGCCAGCAGCTTAGGGGGGACAGGGAATGCAGATACGCAGTATTTT.

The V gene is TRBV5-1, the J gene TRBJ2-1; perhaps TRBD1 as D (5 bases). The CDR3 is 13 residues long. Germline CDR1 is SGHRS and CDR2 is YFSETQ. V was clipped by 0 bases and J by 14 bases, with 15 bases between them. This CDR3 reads CASSLGTPEWEFF. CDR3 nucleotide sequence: TGCGCCAGCAGCTTGGGGACACCCGAATGGGAGTTCTTC.

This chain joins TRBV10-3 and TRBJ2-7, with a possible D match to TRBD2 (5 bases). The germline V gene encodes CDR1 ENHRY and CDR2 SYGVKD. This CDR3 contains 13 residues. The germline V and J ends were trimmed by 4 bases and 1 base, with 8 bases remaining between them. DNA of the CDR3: TGTGCCATCAGTGGAACTAGTTCCTACGAGCAGTACTTC. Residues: CAISGTSSYEQYF.

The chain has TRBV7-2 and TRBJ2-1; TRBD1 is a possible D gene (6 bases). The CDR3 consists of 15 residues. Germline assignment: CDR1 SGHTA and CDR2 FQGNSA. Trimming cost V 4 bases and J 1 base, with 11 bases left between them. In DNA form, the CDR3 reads TGTGCCAGCAGCTCTCTCGGGACATCCTACAATGAGCAGTTCTTC. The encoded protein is CASSSLGTSYNEQFF.

The CDR3 sequence is CASTTGYSETQYF. As DNA, the CDR3 is TGCGCCAGCACCACAGGGTATTCGGAGACCCAGTACTTC. V gene TRBV5-1 combines with J gene TRBJ2-5, with D possibly being TRBD1 (6 bases). Trimming shortened V by 6 bases and J by 5 bases, and 14 bases separated the two germline ends. This CDR3 has 13 amino acids. Germline lookup yields CDR1 SGHRS and CDR2 YFSETQ.